This TCR beta chain was sequenced during a study of cytomegalovirus exposure and HLA in healthy donors. The CDR3 consists of 17 residues. V lost 4 bases, J lost 8 bases, and 14 bases stayed unmatched. From germline, CDR1 is SGHRS and CDR2 YFSETQ. The PCR made use of 60 Vbeta and 13 Jbeta primers. Repertoires were generated with immunoSEQ multiplex PCR, while TCRdb's copy carries only in-frame clones and drops some. Of 60,000 to 70,000 clones listed, approximately 80% are singletons. This TCR derives from a woman younger than 45 in good health and CMV-seronegative. Sequenced: PBMCs. The chain recombines TRBV5-1 with TRBJ2-1, with 11 nucleotides matching TRBD2. This CDR3 reads CASSPTLSSGRTDEQFF. The CDR3, as DNA: TGCGCCAGCAGCCCCACCCTATCTAGCGGGAGGACGGATGAGCAGTTCTTC.